The text below deals with one T cell receptor beta chain. This sample stems from a study of blood T cell repertoires in COVID-19. Generated by immunoSEQ multiplex PCR, the TCRdb table keeps only in-frame clones and is missing some. Among some 190,000 clones listed, 60% to 80% were seen once. The germline V gene has CDR1 LGHDT and CDR2 YNNKEL (reference sequence). The CDR3 spans 14 residues. The trim removed 1 base at V and 7 bases at J, leaving 7 bases unmatched. V usage is TRBV3-1 (or the pseudogene TRBV3-2) and J usage is TRBJ2-7; TRBD2 aligns across 7 bases. Sample: PBMCs or T cells enriched from blood (not recorded which). The clonotype was recovered from a man aged 55-75 years who had been exposed to COVID-19. CDR3 protein: CASSQGGGPVEQYF. The CDR3, as DNA: TGTGCCAGCAGCCAAGGGGGAGGGCCCGTGGAGCAGTACTTC.